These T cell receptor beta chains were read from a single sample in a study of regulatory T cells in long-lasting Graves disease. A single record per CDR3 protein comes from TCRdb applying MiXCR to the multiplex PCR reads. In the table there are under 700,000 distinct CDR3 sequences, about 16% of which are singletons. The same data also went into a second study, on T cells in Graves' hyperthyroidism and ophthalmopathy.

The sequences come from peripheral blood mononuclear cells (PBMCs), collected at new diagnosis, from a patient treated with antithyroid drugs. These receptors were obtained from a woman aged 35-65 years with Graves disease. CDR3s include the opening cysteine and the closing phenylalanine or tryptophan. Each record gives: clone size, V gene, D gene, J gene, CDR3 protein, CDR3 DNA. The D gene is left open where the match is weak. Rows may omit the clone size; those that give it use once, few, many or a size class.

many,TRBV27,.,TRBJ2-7,CASRDGTYEQYF,TGTGCCAGCAGGGACGGAACCTACGAGCAGTACTTC
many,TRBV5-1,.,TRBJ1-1,CASSLNLRNTEAFF,TGCGCCAGCAGCTTGAATCTCAGGAACACTGAAGCTTTCTTT
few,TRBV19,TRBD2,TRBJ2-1,CASSMSGGIYNEQFF,TGTGCCAGTAGTATGTCGGGGGGGATTTACAATGAGCAGTTCTTC
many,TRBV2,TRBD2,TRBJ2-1,CASREWPGGGDNEQFF,TGTGCCAGCAGAGAGTGGCCGGGGGGGGGTGATAATGAGCAGTTCTTC
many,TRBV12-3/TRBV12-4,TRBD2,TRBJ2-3,CASRAGGGGDTQYF,TGTGCCAGCCGCGCGGGGGGGGGTGGAGATACGCAGTATTTT
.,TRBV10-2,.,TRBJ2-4,CASSEQGGAKNIQYF,TGCGCCAGCAGTGAACAGGGAGGGGCCAAAAACATTCAGTACTTC
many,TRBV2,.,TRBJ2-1,CASKRDGYNEQFF,TGTGCCAGCAAACGGGACGGATACAATGAGCAGTTCTTC
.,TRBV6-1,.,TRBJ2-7,CASSGGRQRYEQYF,TGTGCCAGCAGTGGTGGAAGACAGCGCTACGAGCAGTACTTC
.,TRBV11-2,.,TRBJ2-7,CASSLEPGQRAYF,TGTGCCAGCAGCTTAGAGCCGGGACAACGTGCTTACTTC
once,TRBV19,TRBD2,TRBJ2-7,CASSIVPSGGYSYEQYF,TGTGCCAGTAGTATAGTCCCCAGCGGGGGCTACTCCTACGAGCAGTACTTC
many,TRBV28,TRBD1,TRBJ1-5,CASSSGTGPPQHF,TGTGCCAGCAGTTCGGGGACAGGGCCGCCCCAGCATTTT
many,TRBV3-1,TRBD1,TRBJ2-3,CASNLGQGSADTQYF,TGTGCCAGCAACCTGGGACAGGGTAGCGCAGATACGCAGTATTTT
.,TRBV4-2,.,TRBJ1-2,CASSGLNSFLYGYTF,TGTGCCAGCAGCGGACTCAATTCGTTCCTCTATGGCTACACCTTC
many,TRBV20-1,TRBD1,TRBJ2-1,CSALKGHRGPNEQFF,TGCAGTGCCCTTAAAGGGCACAGGGGCCCGAATGAGCAGTTCTTC
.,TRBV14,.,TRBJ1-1,CASRPTLGRVNTEAFF,TGTGCCAGCAGGCCTACTCTCGGCAGGGTGAACACTGAAGCTTTCTTT
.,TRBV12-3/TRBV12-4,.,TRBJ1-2,CASKRGYDYGYTF,TGTGCCAGCAAGAGAGGGTATGACTATGGCTACACCTTC
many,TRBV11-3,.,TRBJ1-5,CASSLGQAQPQHF,TGTGCCAGCAGCTTAGGACAGGCCCAGCCCCAGCATTTT
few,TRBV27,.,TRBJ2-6,CASSLPPGQSSGANVLTF,TGTGCCAGCAGTCTTCCTCCGGGCCAAAGCTCTGGGGCCAACGTCCTGACTTTC
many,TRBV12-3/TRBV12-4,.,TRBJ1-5,CASSLDHLGPYF,TGTGCCAGCAGTTTAGATCATTTGGGACCGTATTTT
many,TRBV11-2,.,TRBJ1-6,CASTVAPSDSPLHF,TGTGCCAGCACCGTGGCGCCATCCGATTCACCCCTCCACTTT
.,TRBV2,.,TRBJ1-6,CASSAGSINSPLHF,TGTGCCAGCAGTGCAGGGTCCATTAATTCACCCCTCCACTTT
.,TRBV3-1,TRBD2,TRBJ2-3,CASSRGLAGGADTQYF,TGTGCCAGCAGCCGGGGACTAGCGGGGGGGGCAGATACGCAGTATTTT
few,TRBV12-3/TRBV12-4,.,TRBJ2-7,CASRPDRDSYEQYF,TGTGCCAGCAGGCCCGACAGAGACTCCTACGAGCAGTACTTC
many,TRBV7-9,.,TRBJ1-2,CASSPQGPLNYGYTF,TGTGCCAGCAGCCCGCAGGGACCGCTCAACTATGGCTACACCTTC
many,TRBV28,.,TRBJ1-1,CASYRLLNTEAFF,TGTGCCAGCTATCGCCTACTGAACACTGAAGCTTTCTTT
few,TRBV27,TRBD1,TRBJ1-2,CASSRTGRINYGYTF,TGTGCCAGTAGCCGGACAGGGAGGATTAACTATGGCTACACCTTC
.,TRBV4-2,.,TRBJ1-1,CASSQFKEGEAFF,TGTGCCAGCAGCCAATTTAAGGAAGGTGAAGCTTTCTTT
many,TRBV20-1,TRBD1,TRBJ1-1,CSARVRRGGLLNTEAFF,TGCAGTGCTAGAGTGCGCAGGGGGGGTTTGTTGAACACTGAAGCTTTCTTT
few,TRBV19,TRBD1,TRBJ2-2,CASSLDRAVTGELFF,TGTGCCAGTAGTCTGGACAGGGCGGTCACCGGGGAGCTGTTTTTT
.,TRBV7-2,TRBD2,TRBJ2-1,CASSSPGLVFNEQFF,TGTGCCAGCAGCTCCCCGGGACTAGTCTTCAATGAGCAGTTCTTC
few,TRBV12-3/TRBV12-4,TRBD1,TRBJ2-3,CASSLTEGASTDTQYF,TGTGCCAGCAGTTTAACTGAGGGGGCTAGCACAGATACGCAGTATTTT
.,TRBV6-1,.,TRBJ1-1,CASSQSPYSPVTEAFF,TGTGCCAGCAGCCAATCGCCCTATTCTCCGGTCACTGAAGCTTTCTTT
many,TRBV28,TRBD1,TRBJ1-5,CASSPPGGSNQPQHF,TGTGCCAGCAGTCCCCCAGGGGGCAGCAATCAGCCCCAGCATTTT
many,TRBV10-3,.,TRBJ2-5,CAISVDYQETQYF,TGTGCCATCAGTGTGGACTACCAAGAGACCCAGTACTTC
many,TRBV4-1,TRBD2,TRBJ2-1,CASSQDKAGGDEQFF,TGCGCCAGCAGCCAAGATAAAGCGGGGGGGGATGAGCAGTTCTTC
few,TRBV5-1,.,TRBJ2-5,CASSRTSDQETQYF,TGCGCCAGCAGTCGGACCAGTGATCAAGAGACCCAGTACTTC
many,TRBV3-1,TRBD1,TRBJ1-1,CASSRTGNEAFF,TGTGCCAGCAGCCGGACAGGAAATGAAGCTTTCTTT
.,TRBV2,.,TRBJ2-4,CASSQLAAVGKNIQYF,TGTGCCAGCAGTCAACTGGCTGCCGTGGGCAAAAACATTCAGTACTTC
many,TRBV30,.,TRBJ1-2,CAWRAQGFEGYTF,TGTGCCTGGAGGGCTCAGGGGTTTGAGGGCTACACCTTC
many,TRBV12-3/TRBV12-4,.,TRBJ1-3,CASSTSSVSGNTIYF,TGTGCCAGCAGCACGAGCAGCGTCTCTGGAAACACCATATATTTT
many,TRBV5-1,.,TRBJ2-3,CASSNRVTDTQYF,TGCGCCAGCAGCAACAGGGTCACAGATACGCAGTATTTT
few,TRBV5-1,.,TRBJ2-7,CASSRVAGAAYEQYF,TGCGCCAGCAGCAGGGTCGCGGGGGCCGCCTACGAGCAGTACTTC
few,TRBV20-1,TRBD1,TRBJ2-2,CSARDSRNTGELFF,TGCAGTGCCCGGGACAGTCGTAACACCGGGGAGCTGTTTTTT
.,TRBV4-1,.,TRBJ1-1,CASSRNLGRDKLEATEAFF,TGCGCCAGCAGCCGCAACTTGGGACGGGACAAACTGGAGGCCACTGAAGCTTTCTTT
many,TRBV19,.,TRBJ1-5,CASSPRGAPSNQPQHF,TGTGCCAGTAGTCCTCGGGGGGCCCCGAGCAATCAGCCCCAGCATTTT
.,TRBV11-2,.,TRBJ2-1,CASSLYQTTNEQFF,TGTGCCAGCAGCTTATACCAGACCACCAATGAGCAGTTCTTC